Listed below are T cell receptor beta chains from one sample, sequenced in a study of T-cell memory formation after mild COVID-19. TCRdb analysed the 5' RACE reads with MiXCR anew, one entry per CDR3 protein. The sample carries 250,000 to 350,000 distinct CDR3 sequences, roughly 16% recorded once. Sequences were obtained from PBMCs or a T cell subset sorted from them (not recorded which). The source of these receptors is a man aged 18 to 30 who had mild COVID-19 (a few samples of this study predate the infection). Cell type and time point are not known. The CDR3 runs from the conserved cysteine through the conserved F or W. The D gene is left open where the match is weak. Some rows have no size entry. The others give once, few or many, or a class for an expanded clone.

d_call: .
j_call: TRBJ1-2
cdr3_length: 14
v_call: TRBV2
clone_size: .
cdr3_nt: TGTGCCAGCAGTGAGAGGGATCATAACTATGGCTACACCTTC
cdr3_aa: CASSERDHNYGYTF

d_call: .
j_call: TRBJ2-5
cdr3_length: 13
v_call: TRBV20-1
clone_size: few
cdr3_nt: TGCAGTGCTAGAGATCCGGGACTAGAGACCCAGTACTTC
cdr3_aa: CSARDPGLETQYF

d_call: TRBD1
j_call: TRBJ1-1
cdr3_length: 14
v_call: TRBV6-6
clone_size: many
cdr3_nt: TGTGCCAGCAGCCAGTCTGGGACAGATGCTGAAGCTTTCTTT
cdr3_aa: CASSQSGTDAEAFF

d_call: .
j_call: TRBJ2-7
cdr3_length: 14
v_call: TRBV20-1
clone_size: .
cdr3_nt: TGCAGTGCTAGAGAGGACGGGGGATCCTACGAGCAGTACTTC
cdr3_aa: CSAREDGGSYEQYF

d_call: TRBD1
j_call: TRBJ1-2
cdr3_length: 14
v_call: TRBV20-1
clone_size: .
cdr3_nt: TGCAGTGCTAGGGGACAGGGGGTCGGCTATGGCTACACCTTC
cdr3_aa: CSARGQGVGYGYTF

d_call: .
j_call: TRBJ2-3
cdr3_length: 14
v_call: TRBV12-3/TRBV12-4
clone_size: many
cdr3_nt: TGTGCCAGCAGTTTTGGCGGGGCAATTGATACGCAGTATTTT
cdr3_aa: CASSFGGAIDTQYF

d_call: .
j_call: TRBJ2-5
cdr3_length: 13
v_call: TRBV15
clone_size: .
cdr3_nt: TGTGCCACCAGCAGAGATGGATCCCAGCCCCAGTACTTC
cdr3_aa: CATSRDGSQPQYF

d_call: TRBD1
j_call: TRBJ1-5
cdr3_length: 16
v_call: TRBV28
clone_size: many
cdr3_nt: TGTGCCAGCAGTTCCTCGACAGGGGGAGGGAATCAGCCCCAGCATTTT
cdr3_aa: CASSSSTGGGNQPQHF

d_call: TRBD2
j_call: TRBJ2-2
cdr3_length: 15
v_call: TRBV4-3
clone_size: .
cdr3_nt: TGCGCCAGCAGCCAGATAGCGGGGGGGGCCGGGGAGCTGTTTTTT
cdr3_aa: CASSQIAGGAGELFF

d_call: .
j_call: TRBJ2-5
cdr3_length: 13
v_call: TRBV9
clone_size: .
cdr3_nt: TGTGCCAGCAGCGCCCCCCGGAGGGAGACCCAGTACTTC
cdr3_aa: CASSAPRRETQYF

d_call: TRBD1
j_call: TRBJ1-1
cdr3_length: 15
v_call: TRBV19
clone_size: few
cdr3_nt: TGTGCCAGTAGCAGAGGGACAGGGTTCGGCACTGAAGCTTTCTTT
cdr3_aa: CASSRGTGFGTEAFF

d_call: TRBD2
j_call: TRBJ2-1
cdr3_length: 16
v_call: TRBV7-3
clone_size: .
cdr3_nt: TGTGCCAGCAGCCCCGATCCGGGACTAGCGGGGGGGCCGGAGTTCTTC
cdr3_aa: CASSPDPGLAGGPEFF

d_call: .
j_call: TRBJ2-2
cdr3_length: 15
v_call: TRBV12-3/TRBV12-4
clone_size: few
cdr3_nt: TGTGCCAGCAGTTTGGCCGTAACGAACACCGGGGAGCTGTTTTTT
cdr3_aa: CASSLAVTNTGELFF

d_call: TRBD2
j_call: TRBJ2-5
cdr3_length: 14
v_call: TRBV24-1
clone_size: .
cdr3_nt: TGTGCCACCAGTGACCCTACTAGCGGGGAGACCCAGTACTTC
cdr3_aa: CATSDPTSGETQYF

d_call: .
j_call: TRBJ2-7
cdr3_length: 17
v_call: TRBV24-1
clone_size: .
cdr3_nt: TGTGCCACCAGTGATTTCCCCGGCAACCACTATATGAGGGAGCAGTACTTC
cdr3_aa: CATSDFPGNHYMREQYF

d_call: .
j_call: TRBJ2-2
cdr3_length: 14
v_call: TRBV3-1
clone_size: few
cdr3_nt: TGTGCCAGCTGCCTTACGGAAGCCACCGGGGAGCTGTTTTTT
cdr3_aa: CASCLTEATGELFF

d_call: .
j_call: TRBJ1-1
cdr3_length: 12
v_call: TRBV29-1
clone_size: .
cdr3_nt: TGCAGCGTTGACCCGGGGCACACTGAAGCTTTCTTT
cdr3_aa: CSVDPGHTEAFF

d_call: .
j_call: TRBJ2-7
cdr3_length: 13
v_call: TRBV11-2
clone_size: .
cdr3_nt: TGTGTCAGCGGCCAGGGAGGTTACTACGAGCAGTACTTC
cdr3_aa: CVSGQGGYYEQYF

d_call: .
j_call: TRBJ2-2
cdr3_length: 13
v_call: TRBV25-1
clone_size: many
cdr3_nt: TGTGCCAGCAGTGAATCTGGGGGCGGGGAGCTGTTTTTT
cdr3_aa: CASSESGGGELFF

d_call: .
j_call: TRBJ1-5
cdr3_length: 14
v_call: TRBV6-2/TRBV6-3
clone_size: .
cdr3_nt: TGTGCCAGCAGTCAATCGGGGGCTGGTCAGCCCCAGCATTTT
cdr3_aa: CASSQSGAGQPQHF

d_call: TRBD2
j_call: TRBJ2-3
cdr3_length: 16
v_call: TRBV7-3
clone_size: few
cdr3_nt: TGTGCCAGCAGCCCCCTTGTAGCGGGGGACACAGATACGCAGTATTTT
cdr3_aa: CASSPLVAGDTDTQYF

d_call: .
j_call: TRBJ2-2
cdr3_length: 16
v_call: TRBV2
clone_size: .
cdr3_nt: TGTGCCAGCACAAGACCAACAGGGGGGGAAACCGGGGAGCTGTTTTTT
cdr3_aa: CASTRPTGGETGELFF

d_call: TRBD1
j_call: TRBJ2-3
cdr3_length: 21
v_call: TRBV7-8
clone_size: many
cdr3_nt: TGTGCCAGCAGCTTACCGATCCCCGGGACGCCCGGGACAGTCTACACAGATACGCAGTATTTT
cdr3_aa: CASSLPIPGTPGTVYTDTQYF

d_call: TRBD2
j_call: TRBJ2-1
cdr3_length: 15
v_call: TRBV6-1
clone_size: few
cdr3_nt: TGTGCCAGCAGTCCGACTAGCGTCGTAGACAATGAGCAGTTCTTC
cdr3_aa: CASSPTSVVDNEQFF

d_call: TRBD1
j_call: TRBJ2-2
cdr3_length: 16
v_call: TRBV10-3
clone_size: .
cdr3_nt: TGTGCCATCAGCCCCCCTCAGGGGGCCCAGACCGGGGAGCTGTTTTTT
cdr3_aa: CAISPPQGAQTGELFF

d_call: TRBD2
j_call: TRBJ2-7
cdr3_length: 14
v_call: TRBV9
clone_size: .
cdr3_nt: TGTGCCAGCAGCGAGAGCGGGGGACCCTACGAGCAGTACTTC
cdr3_aa: CASSESGGPYEQYF

d_call: .
j_call: TRBJ2-5
cdr3_length: 14
v_call: TRBV3-1
clone_size: few
cdr3_nt: TGTGCCAGCAGTCCGGTTGACAGAGGAGAGACCCAGTACTTC
cdr3_aa: CASSPVDRGETQYF

d_call: .
j_call: TRBJ1-5
cdr3_length: 13
v_call: TRBV20-1
clone_size: few
cdr3_nt: TGCAGTGCTGGAGGGCGCAGCAATCAGCCCCAGCATTTT
cdr3_aa: CSAGGRSNQPQHF

d_call: .
j_call: TRBJ1-1
cdr3_length: 15
v_call: TRBV5-1
clone_size: few
cdr3_nt: TGCGCCAGCAGCTTGGATCCCGCTGGCCTCACTAAAGCTTTCTTT
cdr3_aa: CASSLDPAGLTKAFF

d_call: .
j_call: TRBJ2-3
cdr3_length: 14
v_call: TRBV12-3/TRBV12-4
clone_size: .
cdr3_nt: TGTGCCAGCAGTTTCTTGGACACCGCCGCGACGCAGTATTTT
cdr3_aa: CASSFLDTAATQYF

d_call: .
j_call: TRBJ1-5
cdr3_length: 15
v_call: TRBV12-3/TRBV12-4
clone_size: .
cdr3_nt: TGTGCCAGCAGTCGATGGGCTGGCAGCAATCAGCCCCAGCATTTT
cdr3_aa: CASSRWAGSNQPQHF

d_call: .
j_call: TRBJ2-1
cdr3_length: 13
v_call: TRBV4-2
clone_size: many
cdr3_nt: TGTGCCAGCAGCCAAGATCGTTGGCTAGCCACATTCTTC
cdr3_aa: CASSQDRWLATFF

d_call: TRBD2
j_call: TRBJ2-5
cdr3_length: 15
v_call: TRBV20-1
clone_size: .
cdr3_nt: TGCAGTGCCGCCTCTAGCGGGGGCAGCAGGGAGACCCAGTACTTC
cdr3_aa: CSAASSGGSRETQYF

d_call: .
j_call: TRBJ1-5
cdr3_length: 13
v_call: TRBV12-3/TRBV12-4
clone_size: .
cdr3_nt: TGTGCCAGCAGTCTACAGGACCATCAGCCCCAGCATTTT
cdr3_aa: CASSLQDHQPQHF

d_call: .
j_call: TRBJ1-6
cdr3_length: 13
v_call: TRBV3-1
clone_size: .
cdr3_nt: TGTGCCAGCAGCGGGTCGGGGAATTCACCCCTCCACTTT
cdr3_aa: CASSGSGNSPLHF

d_call: .
j_call: TRBJ2-6
cdr3_length: 18
v_call: TRBV5-1
clone_size: few
cdr3_nt: TGCGCCAGCACTCTGGGGGCAGGCGCCTCCTCTGGGGCCAACGTCCTGACTTTC
cdr3_aa: CASTLGAGASSGANVLTF

d_call: TRBD1
j_call: TRBJ1-6
cdr3_length: 18
v_call: TRBV7-2
clone_size: .
cdr3_nt: TGTGCCAGCAGCTTAGTCGGCCGAGGGACAGGGCGTCGTTCACCCCTCCACTTT
cdr3_aa: CASSLVGRGTGRRSPLHF

d_call: .
j_call: TRBJ1-1
cdr3_length: 13
v_call: TRBV7-9
clone_size: few
cdr3_nt: TGTGCCAGCAGCGCCGGGGTAGGGACTGAAGCTTTCTTT
cdr3_aa: CASSAGVGTEAFF

d_call: .
j_call: TRBJ1-3
cdr3_length: 17
v_call: TRBV5-1
clone_size: few
cdr3_nt: TGCGCCAGCAGCCGGTCCCCCACAGTCCTCTCTGGAAACACCATATATTTT
cdr3_aa: CASSRSPTVLSGNTIYF

d_call: .
j_call: TRBJ1-6
cdr3_length: 15
v_call: TRBV15
clone_size: .
cdr3_nt: TGTGCCACCAGCAGAGAGGGGAGGATTAATTCACCCCTCCACTTT
cdr3_aa: CATSREGRINSPLHF

d_call: .
j_call: TRBJ2-2
cdr3_length: 12
v_call: TRBV10-3
clone_size: few
cdr3_nt: TGTGCCATCAGTGTTTTCACCGGGGAGCTGTTTTTT
cdr3_aa: CAISVFTGELFF

d_call: .
j_call: TRBJ1-6
cdr3_length: 15
v_call: TRBV6-1
clone_size: .
cdr3_nt: TGTGCCAGCAGTGAATCGGCAGTAATTAATTCACCCCTCCACTTT
cdr3_aa: CASSESAVINSPLHF

d_call: .
j_call: TRBJ2-5
cdr3_length: 13
v_call: TRBV6-6
clone_size: many
cdr3_nt: TGTGCCAGCAGTCCCAGCAGGGAGGAGACCCAGTACTTC
cdr3_aa: CASSPSREETQYF

d_call: .
j_call: TRBJ2-1
cdr3_length: 15
v_call: TRBV3-1
clone_size: many
cdr3_nt: TGTGCCAGCAGCCACTTGATGGGGGGCCCCAATGAGCAGTTCTTC
cdr3_aa: CASSHLMGGPNEQFF

d_call: .
j_call: TRBJ2-5
cdr3_length: 12
v_call: TRBV5-6
clone_size: many
cdr3_nt: TGTGCCAGCAGCCCACTACGGGAGACCCAGTACTTC
cdr3_aa: CASSPLRETQYF

d_call: .
j_call: TRBJ2-5
cdr3_length: 15
v_call: TRBV10-3
clone_size: few
cdr3_nt: TGTGCCATCAGTGATCCAGCGGCCACGAAAGAGACCCAGTACTTC
cdr3_aa: CAISDPAATKETQYF

d_call: .
j_call: TRBJ1-3
cdr3_length: 14
v_call: TRBV12-5
clone_size: .
cdr3_nt: TGTGCTAGTGGTATCGGAGCTACTGGAAACACCATATATTTT
cdr3_aa: CASGIGATGNTIYF

d_call: .
j_call: TRBJ1-6
cdr3_length: 15
v_call: TRBV7-2
clone_size: few
cdr3_nt: TGTGCCAGCAGCTTAGACAGGGTCTATAATTCACCCCTCCACTTT
cdr3_aa: CASSLDRVYNSPLHF

d_call: TRBD1
j_call: TRBJ2-2
cdr3_length: 15
v_call: TRBV7-8
clone_size: .
cdr3_nt: TGTGCCAGCAGCGGACAGGGTATAAACACCGGGGAGCTGTTTTTT
cdr3_aa: CASSGQGINTGELFF

d_call: .
j_call: TRBJ2-7
cdr3_length: 14
v_call: TRBV7-2
clone_size: few
cdr3_nt: TGTGCCAGCAGCCCAGCGTGGGCGGCAGTGGAGCAGTACTTC
cdr3_aa: CASSPAWAAVEQYF

d_call: TRBD1
j_call: TRBJ2-7
cdr3_length: 13
v_call: TRBV25-1
clone_size: few
cdr3_nt: TGTGCCAGCAAACCGGGACAGGGCTACGAGCAGTACTTC
cdr3_aa: CASKPGQGYEQYF

d_call: .
j_call: TRBJ2-7
cdr3_length: 11
v_call: TRBV6-2/TRBV6-3
clone_size: .
cdr3_nt: TGTGCCAGCAGTTACCCGTCGGGAGCACACTTC
cdr3_aa: CASSYPSGAHF